Below are 11 T cell receptor beta chains sequenced from a single sample in a study of blood T cell repertoires in COVID-19. The data were produced by immunoSEQ multiplex PCR, yet TCRdb's version contains in-frame clones alone and is incomplete. This sample has 350,000 or so clones, with 89% found just once. Sequencing was performed on peripheral blood. These receptors were obtained from a woman aged 55-69 years with COVID-19, enrolled during active disease.

This clone was observed once. The chain has TRBV2 and TRBJ2-1, with D perhaps TRBD1 (5 bases). This CDR3 has 15 residues. Germline V gene sequence: CDR1 SNHLY, CDR2 FYNNEI. The V gene lost 6 bases and the J gene lost 0 bases, with 12 bases spanning the gap. CDR3 loop: CASRQGTSSYNEQFF. CDR3 coding DNA: TGTGCCAGCAGGCAGGGAACAAGCTCCTACAATGAGCAGTTCTTC.

Only one count was recorded for this clone. The chain combines TRBV6-2 or TRBV6-3 with TRBJ2-7; weak D call: TRBD2 (5 bases). Germline CDR1 and CDR2: MNHEY and SVGEGT. The V gene lost 2 bases and the J gene lost 5 bases, with 16 bases spanning the gap. The CDR3 contains 15 residues. CDR3 bases: TGTGCCAGCAGTTACCCTGACTACCCCAGAAACGAGCAGTACTTC. Protein product: CASSYPDYPRNEQYF.

The chain joins TRBV5-8 to TRBJ2-7, with a possible D match to TRBD1 (5 bases). V was cut by 2 bases and J by 0 bases, with 12 bases left in between. This CDR3 is 15 amino acids long. Germline values: CDR1 SGHTS, CDR2 YDEGEE. The DNA of the CDR3 is TGTGCCAGCAGCTTCTTGTATCAGGGCTCCTACGAGCAGTACTTC. Amino acids: CASSFLYQGSYEQYF.

This rearrangement joins TRBV11-2 to TRBJ2-7; D perhaps matches TRBD1 (6 bases). Germline lookup yields CDR1 SGHAT and CDR2 FQNNGV. V was cut by 3 bases and J by 2 bases, with 14 bases left in between. The CDR3 totals 15 residues. The DNA of the CDR3 is TGTGCCAGCAGCTTCCGTGCAGGGGCCACCTACGAGCAGTACTTC. This sequence encodes CASSFRAGATYEQYF.

CDR3 in amino acids: CASRPAGTGEAFF. CDR3 DNA sequence: TGTGCCAGCAGACCCGCTGGGACAGGTGAAGCTTTCTTT. The rearrangement joins TRBV2 to TRBJ1-1, with 8 bases fitting TRBD1. This CDR3 has 13 residues. V was clipped by 6 bases and J by 7 bases; unmatched bases: 7. The V gene's germline CDR1 is SNHLY and CDR2 FYNNEI.

J is TRBJ1-2 and V is TRBV5-1; 10 positions agree with TRBD1. Germline-derived CDR1 and CDR2 are SGHRS and YFSETQ. The length of the CDR3 is 15 residues. The J segment lost 4 bases and the V segment lost 8 bases, leaving 11 bases of the junction unmatched. CDR3 coding DNA: TGCGCCAGTGGGACAGGGGACTATGGTAGCTATGGCTACACCTTC. Its translation is CASGTGDYGSYGYTF. The full variable domain, completed using reference TRBV5-1 and TRBJ1-2, is KAGVTQTPRYLIKTRGQQVTLSCSPISGHRSVSWYQQTPGQGLQFLFEYFSETQRNKGNFPGRFSGRQFSNSRSEMNVSTLELGDSALYLCASGTGDYGSYGYTFGSGTRLTVV.

The V and J genes are TRBV5-1 and TRBJ2-2, with a tentative D call TRBD1 (5 bases). The germline V gene has CDR1 SGHRS and CDR2 YFSETQ. CDR3 length equals 19 residues. With 4 bases removed from V and 2 bases from J, the gap between germline ends came to 24 bases. DNA of the CDR3: TGCGCCAGCAGCAAGCCCACAGGTTCTGGGTCCAGTAACACCGGGGAGCTGTTTTTT. It specifies CASSKPTGSGSSNTGELFF.

This clone was observed a handful of times. The V and J genes are TRBV7-8 and TRBJ1-5, with a weak D call TRBD1 (6 bases). Germline lookup yields CDR1 SGHVS and CDR2 FQNEAQ. V lost 1 base and J 4 bases, leaving 17 bases between the germline ends. The CDR3 is 17 amino acids. The CDR3 is CASSLDAVTDRNQPQHF. The DNA for the CDR3 is TGTGCCAGCAGCTTAGACGCCGTAACCGACAGGAATCAGCCCCAGCATTTT.

V usage is TRBV7-3 and J usage is TRBJ1-1, with a weak D call TRBD1 (6 bases). Germline CDR1 and CDR2: SGHTA and FQGTGA. V was pared by 5 bases and J by 8 bases, with 15 bases between. The length of the CDR3 is 13 residues. CDR3 sequence (DNA): TGTGCCAGCAGCCCCCCACAGGGAACAGAAGCTTTCTTT. Translation gives CASSPPQGTEAFF. Full variable domain (rest looked up from reference TRBV7-3 and TRBJ1-1): GAGVSQTPSNKVTEKGKYVELRCDPISGHTALYWYRQSLGQGPEFLIYFQGTGAADDSGLPNDRFFAVRPEGSVSTLKIQRTERGDSAVYLCASSPPQGTEAFFGQGTRLTVV.

This rearrangement joins TRBV28 to TRBJ2-2; tentative D call: TRBD1 (6 bases). Germline V gene sequence: CDR1 MDHEN, CDR2 SYDVKM. CDR3 size: 15 residues. Trimming stripped 7 bases from V and 5 bases from J, with 17 bases between. The CDR3 coding sequence is TGTGCCAGCAATTCTTGGGGGCCGGGGACCGGGGAGCTGTTTTTT. As protein: CASNSWGPGTGELFF.

This clone was counted only a few times. The chain is built from TRBV3-1 (or the pseudogene TRBV3-2) and TRBJ2-2; D is perhaps TRBD2 (6 bases). Germline CDR1 LGHDT, CDR2 YNNKEL (reference sequence). CDR3 size: 17 residues. V gave up 5 bases and J gave up 0 bases, with 16 bases separating them. The CDR3 is CASSVVRLATNTGELFF. The CDR3 coding sequence is TGTGCCAGCAGCGTTGTGCGGCTAGCGACGAACACCGGGGAGCTGTTTTTT.